This T cell receptor beta chain was sequenced during a study of blood T cell repertoires in COVID-19 (dated by TCRdb to 2019 to 2021). For the wider study: Samples from collaborators originated in the United States, Italy and Spain and spanned both the acute and convalescent phases of COVID-19. The material from the prospective study consisted of cDNA or gDNA derived from T cells, B-cell-depleted T cells, or PBMCs. The dataset comprised deeply sampled blood TCRbeta repertoires from subjects exposed to, actively infected with, or recovered from COVID-19. The repertoires were released in a freely available public database intended as a resource for research on the immune response to SARS-CoV-2. The samples were drawn from the first 160 participants of the ongoing ImmuneRACE study and from some 1,300 subjects provided by 6 global collaborators. The sample metadata nearly always contained a de-identified subject ID, COVID-19 status, age in years and sex. HLA class I and class II types, where available, came from metadata supplied by the sample provider rather than from assay-based typing. General findings and caveats noted by the study authors: Clinical and demographic metadata were provided uncurated, with the amount varying by source and participant.

Samples from volunteer blood donors who had recovered from COVID-19 were contributed by a second Seattle source. Collaborating institutions collected whole blood in K2EDTA tubes following their own protocols. Collaborator samples were shipped for TCRbeta analysis as frozen whole blood, isolated PBMCs, or DNA extracted from either sample type. Notes on this clone: Its recognized antigen is unknown. Per-nucleotide qualities are absent, and no much larger clonotype sits a single base away.

TCRbeta CDR3 regions were amplified from genomic DNA using the immunoSEQ Assay, a bias-controlled multiplex PCR. As for how the authors treated the data: Nucleated cell counts per sample were estimated from amplification of reference gene primers within the assay. To quantify the absolute abundance of each unique TCRbeta CDR3 rearrangement, sequence reads were collapsed and filtered. For each sample, productive Simpson clonality was calculated as the square root of Simpson's diversity index over productive rearrangements. Drawn from immuneACCESS, this table holds only the in-frame rearrangements with V and J called that TCRdb kept. Clones are partly lost; checked studies trace under half to an unresolved V gene and leave the rest unexplained. V and J calls and clone size are as listed in that table; D and trimming were resolved from the DNA. The sample contains 250,000 or so clones, about 87% of them found a single time. In total, the top ten clones hold 1.5% of the sample.

Trimming removed 4 bases from V and 2 bases from J, leaving 8 bases between the germline ends. CDR1 and CDR2 (SGHTA, FQGNSA) derive from the germline V gene. The CDR3 holds 14 amino acids from the cysteine to the phenylalanine. CDR3 DNA is the only sequence kept; it has 42 bases, read in frame from the first base. The sequenced sample consisted of peripheral blood. The rearranged chain carries TRBV7-2 and TRBJ2-2; a weak D assignment points to TRBD1 (5 bases agree). This clonotype was obtained from a woman aged 40 to 55 who had recovered from COVID-19. The DNA is TGTGCCAGCAGCTCGACAGTAAACACCGGGGAGCTGTTTTTT. Protein translation: CASSSTVNTGELFF. Reference TRBV7-2 and TRBJ2-2 genes cover what lies past the CDR3, so the full variable domain is GAGVSQSPSNKVTEKGKDVELRCDPISGHTALYWYRQSLGQGLEFLIYFQGNSAPDKSGLPSDRFSAERTGGSVSTLTIQRTQQEDSAVYLCASSSTVNTGELFFGEGSRLTVL.